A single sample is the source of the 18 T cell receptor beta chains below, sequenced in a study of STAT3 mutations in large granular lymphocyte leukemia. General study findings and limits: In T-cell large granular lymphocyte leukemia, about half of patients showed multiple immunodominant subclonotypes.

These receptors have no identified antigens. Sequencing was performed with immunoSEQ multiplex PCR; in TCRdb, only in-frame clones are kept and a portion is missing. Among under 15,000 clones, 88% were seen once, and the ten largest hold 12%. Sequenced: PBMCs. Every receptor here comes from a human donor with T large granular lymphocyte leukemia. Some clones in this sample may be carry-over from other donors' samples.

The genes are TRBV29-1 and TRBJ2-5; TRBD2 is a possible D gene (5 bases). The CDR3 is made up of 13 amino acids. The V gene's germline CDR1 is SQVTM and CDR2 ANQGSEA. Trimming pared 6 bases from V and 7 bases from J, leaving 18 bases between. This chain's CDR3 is CSVGDALGGTQYF. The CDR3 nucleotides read TGCAGCGTCGGGGATGCACTGGGCGGGACCCAGTACTTC.

The CDR3 loop reads CASSQRAPREVGTDTQYF. The CDR3, as DNA: TGCGCCAGCAGCCAAAGGGCCCCGCGGGAAGTGGGAACAGATACGCAGTATTTT. The V gene is TRBV4-3, the J gene TRBJ2-3; maybe TRBD2 (6 bases). Germline lookup yields CDR1 LGHNA and CDR2 YSLEER. V was pared by 2 bases and J by 3 bases, with 21 bases between. CDR3 length: 18 residues.

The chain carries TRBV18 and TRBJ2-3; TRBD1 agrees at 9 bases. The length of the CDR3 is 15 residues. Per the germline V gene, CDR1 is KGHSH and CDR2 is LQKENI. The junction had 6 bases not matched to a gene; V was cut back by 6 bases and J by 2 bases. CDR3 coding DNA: TGTGCCAGCTCCCGGGGACAGGGAGCCACAGATACGCAGTATTTT. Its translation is CASSRGQGATDTQYF.

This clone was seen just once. DNA for the CDR3: TGTGCCAGCAGTCCGGATGTTAATTCACCCCTCCACTTT. It translates to CASSPDVNSPLHF. The chain couples TRBV2 to TRBJ1-6; the D is unclear. The CDR3 length is 13 residues. Germline CDR1 is SNHLY and CDR2 is FYNNEI. V lost 5 bases to trimming and J lost 6 bases, with 8 bases between them.

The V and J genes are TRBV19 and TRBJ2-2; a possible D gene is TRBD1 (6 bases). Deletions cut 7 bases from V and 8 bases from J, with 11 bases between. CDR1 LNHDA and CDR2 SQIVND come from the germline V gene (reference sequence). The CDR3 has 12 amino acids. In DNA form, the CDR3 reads TGTGCCAGTACCCAGGGGTCTGGGGAGCTGTTTTTT. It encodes CASTQGSGELFF.

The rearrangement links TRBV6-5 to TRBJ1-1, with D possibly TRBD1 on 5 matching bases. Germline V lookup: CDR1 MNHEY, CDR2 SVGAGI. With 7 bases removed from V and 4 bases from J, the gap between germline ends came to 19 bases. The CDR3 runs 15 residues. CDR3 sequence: CASNSRVDSTTEAFF. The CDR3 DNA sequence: TGTGCCAGCAACTCCAGGGTGGACTCGACCACTGAAGCTTTCTTT.

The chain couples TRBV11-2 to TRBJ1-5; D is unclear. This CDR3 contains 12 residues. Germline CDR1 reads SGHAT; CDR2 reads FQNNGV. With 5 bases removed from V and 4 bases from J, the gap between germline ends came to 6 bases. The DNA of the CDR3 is TGTGCCAGCAGCCCTCGGAATCAGCCCCAGCATTTT. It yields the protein CASSPRNQPQHF.

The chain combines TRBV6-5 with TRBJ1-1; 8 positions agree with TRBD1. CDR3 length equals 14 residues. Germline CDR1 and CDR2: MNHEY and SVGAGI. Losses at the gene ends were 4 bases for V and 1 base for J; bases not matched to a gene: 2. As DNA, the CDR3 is TGTGCCAGCAGTTTTGGACAGGGGAACACTGAAGCTTTCTTT. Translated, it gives CASSFGQGNTEAFF.

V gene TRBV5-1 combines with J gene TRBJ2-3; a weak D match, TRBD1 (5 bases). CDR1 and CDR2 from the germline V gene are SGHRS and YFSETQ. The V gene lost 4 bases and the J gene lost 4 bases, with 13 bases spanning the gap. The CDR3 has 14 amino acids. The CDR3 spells CASSRTVGPDTQYF. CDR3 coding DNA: TGCGCCAGCAGCCGGACGGTGGGGCCAGATACGCAGTATTTT.

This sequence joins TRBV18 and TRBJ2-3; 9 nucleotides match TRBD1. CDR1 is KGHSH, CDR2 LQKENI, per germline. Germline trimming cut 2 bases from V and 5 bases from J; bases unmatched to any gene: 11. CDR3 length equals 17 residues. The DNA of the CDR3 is TGTGCCAGCTCACCATATGGTCAGGGACAGGGACGAGATACGCAGTATTTT. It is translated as CASSPYGQGQGRDTQYF.

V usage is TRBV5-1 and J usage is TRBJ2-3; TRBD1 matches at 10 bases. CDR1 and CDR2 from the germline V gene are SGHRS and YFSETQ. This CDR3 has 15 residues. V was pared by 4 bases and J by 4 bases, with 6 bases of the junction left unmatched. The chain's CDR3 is CASSLGQGQADTQYF. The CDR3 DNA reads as TGCGCCAGCAGCCTGGGACAGGGGCAAGCAGATACGCAGTATTTT.

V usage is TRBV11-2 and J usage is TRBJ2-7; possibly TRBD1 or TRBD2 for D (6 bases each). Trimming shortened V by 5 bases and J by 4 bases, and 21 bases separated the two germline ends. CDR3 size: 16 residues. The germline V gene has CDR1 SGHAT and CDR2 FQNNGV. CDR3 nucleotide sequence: TGTGCCAGCAGCCCTATCGGGGGCCCCACTTATTACGAGCAGTACTTC. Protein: CASSPIGGPTYYEQYF.

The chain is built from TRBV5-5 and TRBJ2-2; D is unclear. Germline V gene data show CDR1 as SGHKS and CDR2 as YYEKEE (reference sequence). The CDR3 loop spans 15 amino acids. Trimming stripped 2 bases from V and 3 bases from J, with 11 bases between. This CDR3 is CASSFGPLYTGELFF. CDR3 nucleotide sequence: TGTGCCAGCAGCTTCGGCCCACTTTACACCGGGGAGCTGTTTTTT.

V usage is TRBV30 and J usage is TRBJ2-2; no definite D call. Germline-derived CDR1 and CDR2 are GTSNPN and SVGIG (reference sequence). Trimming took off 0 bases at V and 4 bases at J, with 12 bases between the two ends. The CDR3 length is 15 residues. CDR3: CAWSVGQVITGELFF. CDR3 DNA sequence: TGTGCCTGGAGTGTAGGGCAGGTGATCACCGGGGAGCTGTTTTTT.

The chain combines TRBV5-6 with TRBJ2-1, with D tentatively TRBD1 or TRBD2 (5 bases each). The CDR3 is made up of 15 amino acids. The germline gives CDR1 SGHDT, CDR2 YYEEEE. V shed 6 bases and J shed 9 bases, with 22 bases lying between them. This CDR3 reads CASTLFWGMSGEQFF. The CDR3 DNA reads TGTGCCAGCACCCTCTTCTGGGGGATGTCAGGTGAGCAGTTCTTC.

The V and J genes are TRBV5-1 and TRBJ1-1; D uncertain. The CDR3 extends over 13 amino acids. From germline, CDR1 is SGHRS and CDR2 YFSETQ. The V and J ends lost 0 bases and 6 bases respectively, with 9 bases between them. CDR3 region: CASSLGPRAEAFF. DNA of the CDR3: TGCGCCAGCAGCTTGGGACCGCGGGCTGAAGCTTTCTTT. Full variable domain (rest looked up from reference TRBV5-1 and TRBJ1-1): KAGVTQTPRYLIKTRGQQVTLSCSPISGHRSVSWYQQTPGQGLQFLFEYFSETQRNKGNFPGRFSGRQFSNSRSEMNVSTLELGDSALYLCASSLGPRAEAFFGQGTRLTVV.

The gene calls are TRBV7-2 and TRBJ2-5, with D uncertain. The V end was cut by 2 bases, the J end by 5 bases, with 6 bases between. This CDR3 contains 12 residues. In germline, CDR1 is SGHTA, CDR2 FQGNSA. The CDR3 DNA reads TGTGCCAGCAGCTTAACAAGGGAGACCCAGTACTTC. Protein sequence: CASSLTRETQYF.

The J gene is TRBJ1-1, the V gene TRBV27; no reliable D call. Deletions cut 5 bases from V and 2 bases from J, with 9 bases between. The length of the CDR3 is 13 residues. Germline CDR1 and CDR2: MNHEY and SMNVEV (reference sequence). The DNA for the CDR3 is TGTGCCAGCAGTCTACGGTTAAACACTGAAGCTTTCTTT. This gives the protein CASSLRLNTEAFF.